Reported below is one T cell receptor beta chain. This clonotype has a count of ten or more. Its antigen remains undetermined. No base qualities exist here, and no much larger clone lies one base off it. The library relied on 5' RACE. The instrument given in TCRdb is Illumina HiSeq 2000. A universal primer binding site was introduced by template switching, and a unique molecular identifier was present in the final cDNA, enabling accurate counting of TCR cDNA molecules. Specific primers in the conserved constant-segment region were used to synthesize first-strand cDNA for the TCR alpha and beta chains. Each cDNA library was double barcoded, with a SMART-Mk sample barcode plus Illumina barcodes, to control for contamination. TruSeq adapter sequences, together with Illumina sample barcodes, were added in two successive PCR steps. TCR alpha and beta cDNA libraries were sequenced on the Illumina HiSeq platform with custom primers. In the original analysis: Unique molecular identifiers were extracted from raw reads with MiGEC, and CDR3 positions were determined with MiXCR. For each individual, recombination models were inferred using an EM algorithm with the repgenHMM and IGoR tools. The tcR package in R was used for shared clonotype analysis, with sharing normalized by the product of cloneset sizes. To study raw recombination free of thymic and clonal selection effects, out-of-frame nonproductive sequences were analyzed. Starting from the raw public reads, TCRdb applied fastp trimming at Q25, assembled clones with MiXCR and retained in-frame beta chains. Each CDR3 protein appears once, grouped with its most common genes and DNA. The V and J calls follow TCRdb's processing rather than the paper's. The sample table contains some 100,000 distinct CDR3 sequences; only one count was recorded for roughly 6% of them. The top ten clones comprise roughly 12% of the sample.

This specimen belongs to a study of identical twins (TCRdb year 2016). The study in broad terms: To test whether fetal clonotypes persist, the study used deep sequencing on TCR alpha and beta repertoires from monozygotic twins, unrelated adults of various ages, and cord blood. To rule out contamination, the twin experiments were replicated at different times with different library preparation protocols.

Broader findings and caveats from the paper: Because the same donors could not be followed over many years, conclusions were based on cross-sectional statistical analysis. Excess twin sharing in beta out-of-frame sequences was weaker because fewer shared sequences lowered the signal-to-noise ratio. Zero-insertion analyses could be partly confounded by invariant T cells such as MAIT and iNKT, though diverse VJ usage argued against such confounding for most clonotypes. Out-of-frame TCR alpha sequences shared between twins showed an excess of low generation-probability sequences compared with coincidental sharing between unrelated individuals. In monozygotic twins, out-of-frame TCR alpha sharing was systematically underestimated by recombination models, although the models agreed with sharing between unrelated individuals. Abundant cord blood beta clonotypes carried fewer insertions; young adult naive repertoires showed a weaker similar trend, while memory repertoires showed none.

In the germline V gene, CDR1 corresponds to MNHEY and CDR2 to SVGAGI. V gives up 0 bases and J gives up 0 bases, and the segment between their germline ends measures 9 bases. The CDR3 goes from the cysteine to the phenylalanine over 15 residues. Only the CDR3 DNA is retained, 45 bases long and in frame from the first base. Every donor was a healthy Caucasian. Miltenyi CD45RO+ enrichment and human naive T-cell isolation kits were used to isolate memory (CD45RO+) and naive T cells from PBMC. The chain is made from TRBV6-5 and TRBJ2-7; the D call is possibly TRBD1 or TRBD2, each sharing 5 bases. The TCR comes from a woman in her 50s in good health. Sample: memory T cells sorted from blood. Sample cell subset or site, as interpreted from the label and publication: CD45RO+ enriched T cells. The CDR3 in this case is CASSYSAGSSYEQYF. The bases read TGTGCCAGCAGTTACTCAGCAGGGAGCTCCTACGAGCAGTACTTC.